Sequencing of this TCR beta chain was carried out in a study of response to subunit inactivated influenza vaccine. This CDR3 has 13 residues. CDR1 is SGHRS, CDR2 YFSETQ, per germline. V was clipped by 0 bases and J by 3 bases, with 5 bases between them. Via MiXCR, TCRdb re-called the RT-PCR reads, giving one row per CDR3 protein. The table records under 200,000 distinct CDR3 sequences, over 9.5% of them present only once. This same sample was also taken into another study, of T cells expressing NK-cell markers. As that report states: The TCR beta cDNA came from 5'RACE template switching with UMIs. Sorted CD3+CD56-NKG2C+, CD3+CD56+NKG2C- and CD3+CD56+NKG2C+ T cells were the source of the TCR beta repertoires.

The chain employs TRBV5-1 and TRBJ2-3; D is unclear. Source: CD8+ T cells sorted from PBMCs, taken about 11 days after vaccination. The origin of this receptor is a man between 45 and 60 years old who received an inactivated influenza vaccine. The chain's CDR3 is CASSLVETDTQYF. CDR3 bases: TGCGCCAGCAGCTTGGTAGAAACAGATACGCAGTATTTT. Combining the CDR3 with reference TRBV5-1 and TRBJ2-3 gives the whole variable domain KAGVTQTPRYLIKTRGQQVTLSCSPISGHRSVSWYQQTPGQGLQFLFEYFSETQRNKGNFPGRFSGRQFSNSRSEMNVSTLELGDSALYLCASSLVETDTQYFGPGTRLTVL.